This TCR beta chain appears in the sequencing data of a study of CD8 T cells in ankylosing spondylitis. The study, taken as a whole, reports: Enrichment of disease-linked clones was reportedly significant in matched ankylosing spondylitis synovial fluid. A motif in TCR beta, a set of fewer than ten highly homologous variants, appeared characteristic of ankylosing spondylitis blood.

Worth noting for this clonotype: Its antigen is unknown.

TCRdb reanalysed the 5' RACE reads using MiXCR and keeps one entry per CDR3 protein. The top ten clones hold around 4.3% of a sample with approximately 130,000 distinct CDR3 sequences, approximately 10% of them seen once. The CDR3 covers 16 residues. V gave up 4 bases and J gave up 6 bases; unmatched junction bases: 8. The V gene's germline CDR1 is SGHRS and CDR2 YFSETQ. Sequenced sample: blood, either unsorted or a sorted T cell fraction (not recorded which). The rearrangement links TRBV5-1 to TRBJ2-1; 12 bases fit TRBD2. This clonotype was obtained from a female donor with ankylosing spondylitis or in good health (not recorded which). CDR3 loop: CASSPLTSGSGNEQFF. Written as DNA, the CDR3 is TGCGCCAGCAGCCCACTGACTAGCGGGAGTGGCAATGAGCAGTTCTTC.